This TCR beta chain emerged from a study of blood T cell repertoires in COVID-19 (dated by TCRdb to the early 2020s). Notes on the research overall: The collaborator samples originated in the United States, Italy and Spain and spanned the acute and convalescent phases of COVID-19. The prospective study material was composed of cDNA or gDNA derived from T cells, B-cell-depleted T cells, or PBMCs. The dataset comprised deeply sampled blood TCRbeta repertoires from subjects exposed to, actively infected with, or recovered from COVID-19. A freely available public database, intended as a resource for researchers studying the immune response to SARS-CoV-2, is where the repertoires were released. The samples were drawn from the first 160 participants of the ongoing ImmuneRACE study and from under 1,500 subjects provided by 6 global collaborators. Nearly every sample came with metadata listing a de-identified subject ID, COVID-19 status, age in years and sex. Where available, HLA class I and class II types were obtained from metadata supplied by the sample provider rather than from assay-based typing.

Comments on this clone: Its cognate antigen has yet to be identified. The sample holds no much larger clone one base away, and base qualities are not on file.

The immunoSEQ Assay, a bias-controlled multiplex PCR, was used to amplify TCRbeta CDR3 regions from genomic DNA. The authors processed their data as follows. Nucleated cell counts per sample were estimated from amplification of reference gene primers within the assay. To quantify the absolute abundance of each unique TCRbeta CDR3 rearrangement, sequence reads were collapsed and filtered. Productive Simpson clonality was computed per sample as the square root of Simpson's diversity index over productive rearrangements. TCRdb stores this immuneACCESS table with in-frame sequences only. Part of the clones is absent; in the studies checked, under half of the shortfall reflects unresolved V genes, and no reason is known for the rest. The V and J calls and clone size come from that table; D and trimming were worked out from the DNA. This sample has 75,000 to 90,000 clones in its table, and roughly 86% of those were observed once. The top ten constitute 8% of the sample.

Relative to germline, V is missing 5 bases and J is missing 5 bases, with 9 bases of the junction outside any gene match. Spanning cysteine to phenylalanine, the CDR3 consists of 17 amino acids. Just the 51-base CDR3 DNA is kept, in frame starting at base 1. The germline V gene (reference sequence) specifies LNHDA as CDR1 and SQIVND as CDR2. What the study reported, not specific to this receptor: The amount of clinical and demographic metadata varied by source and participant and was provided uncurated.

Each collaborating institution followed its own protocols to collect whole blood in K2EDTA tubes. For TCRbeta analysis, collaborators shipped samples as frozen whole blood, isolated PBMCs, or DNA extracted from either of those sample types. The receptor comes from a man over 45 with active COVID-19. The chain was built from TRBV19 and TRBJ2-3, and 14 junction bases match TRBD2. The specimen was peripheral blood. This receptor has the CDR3 CASSPQTSGGAGDTQYF. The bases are TGTGCCAGTAGTCCTCAGACTAGCGGGGGGGCTGGAGATACGCAGTATTTT.